These 23 T cell receptor beta chains originate from one sample sequenced in a study of blood T cell repertoires in COVID-19. Measured with immunoSEQ multiplex PCR; TCRdb has only the in-frame clones, and not every one. In the table there are 50,000 to 55,000 clones, roughly nine tenths of which are singletons. The sequenced material came from peripheral blood. These TCRs come from a man aged 55 to 70 with active COVID-19.

The rearrangement uses TRBV19 and TRBJ1-5; 11 bases line up with TRBD1. Looked up from germline, CDR1 is LNHDA and CDR2 is SQIVND (reference sequence). V was clipped by 4 bases and J by 2 bases; unmatched bases: 7. The CDR3 consists of 17 residues. As DNA, the CDR3 is TGTGCCAGTAGTACGAGGACAGGGGGCTTGGGCAATCAGCCCCAGCATTTT. Protein sequence: CASSTRTGGLGNQPQHF.

The chain combines TRBV7-3 with TRBJ2-3, with D possibly TRBD2 on 6 matching bases. Germline V gene lookup returns CDR1 SGHTA and CDR2 FQGTGA. V lost 1 base to trimming and J lost 3 bases, with 14 bases between them. The CDR3 runs to 16 residues. CDR3 sequence: CASSLMGPSDTDTQYF. The CDR3, as DNA: TGTGCCAGCAGCTTAATGGGGCCTAGCGATACAGATACGCAGTATTTT.

The chain combines TRBV4-2 with TRBJ2-2; the match to TRBD1 covers 8 bases. Per the germline V gene, CDR1 is LGHNA and CDR2 is YNFKEQ. The CDR3 loop spans 15 amino acids. The V gene end was trimmed by 1 base and the J gene end by 4 bases; junction bases not matched to a gene: 2. Here the CDR3 DNA reads TGTGCCAGCAGCCAAGGCACAGGGGGCACCGGGGAGCTGTTTTTT. Residues: CASSQGTGGTGELFF.

The chain links TRBV20-1 to TRBJ1-2; D gene unclear. V was shortened by 2 bases and J by 2 bases, with 3 bases between the two germline ends. The CDR3 extends over 11 amino acids. Per germline, CDR1 DFQATT and CDR2 SNEGSKA (reference sequence). The CDR3 bases are TGCAGTGCTAGACAGAACTATGGCTACACCTTC. Amino acids: CSARQNYGYTF.

The rearrangement joins TRBV2 to TRBJ2-7; TRBD1 matches at 9 bases. The length of the CDR3 is 13 residues. With 6 bases clipped from V and 3 bases from J, the junction kept 3 bases outside the gene matches. CDR1 is SNHLY, CDR2 FYNNEI, per germline. CDR3 in DNA: TGTGCCAGCAGAGGGACAGGGAGCTACGAGCAGTACTTC. Encoded protein: CASRGTGSYEQYF.

The chain has TRBV7-2 and TRBJ2-3; the D is unclear. The CDR3 spans 13 residues. CDR1 and CDR2 from the germline V gene are SGHTA and FQGNSA. The V gene lost 4 bases and the J gene lost 4 bases, with 9 bases spanning the gap. CDR3 loop: CASSSIIADTQYF. CDR3 DNA: TGTGCCAGCAGCTCCATCATAGCAGATACGCAGTATTTT.

This clone was observed once. The chain carries TRBV3-1 (or the pseudogene TRBV3-2) and TRBJ2-3; D is undetermined. The germline gives CDR1 LGHDT, CDR2 YNNKEL (reference sequence). Deletions cut 2 bases from V and 2 bases from J, with 5 bases between. CDR3 length: 13 residues. Written as DNA, the CDR3 is TGTGCCAGCAGCCAACAGTACACAGATACGCAGTATTTT. It translates to CASSQQYTDTQYF.

This clone was counted once. The chain combines TRBV24-1 with TRBJ1-2; unclear D gene. V dropped 3 bases and J dropped 2 bases, with 6 bases sitting between them. This CDR3 is built from 13 residues. Germline V gene sequence: CDR1 KGHDR, CDR2 SFDVKD. The CDR3 protein is CATSDRLNYGYTF. The CDR3 DNA is TGTGCCACCAGTGATCGGTTGAACTATGGCTACACCTTC.

The chain recombines TRBV4-3 with TRBJ2-7; 10 nucleotides match TRBD1. Unmatched junction bases numbered 13, after V lost 1 base and J lost 1 base. Germline V gene lookup returns CDR1 LGHNA and CDR2 YSLEER. This CDR3 is built from 19 residues. CDR3 bases: TGCGCCAGCAGCCAAGTGGTAATTCCGGGACAGGGGCATTCCTACGAGCAGTACTTC. This gives the protein CASSQVVIPGQGHSYEQYF.

This clone occurred once. The V gene is TRBV28, the J gene TRBJ1-6; 7 positions match TRBD1. Germline V gives CDR1 MDHEN, CDR2 SYDVKM. The CDR3 covers 14 residues. V dropped 10 bases and J dropped 3; count of bases not matched to a gene: 6. CDR3 sequence reads: CATQGDGYNSPLHF. CDR3 DNA: TGTGCCACCCAGGGGGACGGCTATAATTCACCCCTCCACTTT.

This clone was counted once. The V call is TRBV9, the J call TRBJ2-1; 7 bases align to TRBD1. The CDR3 spans 15 residues. Per the germline V gene, CDR1 is SGDLS and CDR2 is YYNGEE. Trimming at V came to 0 bases and at J to 7 bases, leaving 7 bases not matched to a gene. CDR3: CASSVGQGPTNEQFF. The DNA of the CDR3 is TGTGCCAGCAGCGTAGGACAGGGCCCGACTAATGAGCAGTTCTTC.

This clone has just one count. The chain combines TRBV4-1 with TRBJ2-5, with 10 bases that match TRBD1. Germline lookup yields CDR1 MGHRA and CDR2 YSYEKL. The V segment lost 3 bases and the J segment 1 base; nucleotides outside the gene matches: 2. The CDR3 extends over 15 amino acids. The CDR3 DNA sequence: TGCGCCAGCAGCCACCGGACAGGGGGCCAAGAGACCCAGTACTTC. It is translated as CASSHRTGGQETQYF.

The V and J genes are TRBV2 and TRBJ2-1; 10 nucleotides agree with TRBD2. Germline lookup yields CDR1 SNHLY and CDR2 FYNNEI. Unmatched junction bases numbered 3, after V lost 2 bases and J lost 8 bases. The CDR3 loop spans 14 amino acids. DNA of the CDR3: TGTGCCAGCAGTGAACTAGCGGGAGCGGATGAGCAGTTCTTC. It translates to CASSELAGADEQFF.

This clone has only one observation. V gene TRBV27 combines with J gene TRBJ1-5, with D perhaps matching TRBD1 (6 bases). Germline V gives CDR1 MNHEY, CDR2 SMNVEV (reference sequence). The V and J ends lost 1 base and 4 bases respectively, with 14 bases between them. The CDR3 is made up of 16 amino acids. Here the CDR3 DNA reads TGTGCCAGCAGTTTATGGGGGCAGGGAGGGAATCAGCCCCAGCATTTT. Protein: CASSLWGQGGNQPQHF.

The chain employs TRBV6-5 and TRBJ2-7; D is possibly TRBD2 (7 bases). The V end lost 1 base, the J end lost 2 bases, and 15 bases lay between the germline ends. This CDR3 is built from 16 residues. In germline, CDR1 is MNHEY, CDR2 SVGAGI. CDR3: CASSYFRGALTYEQYF. DNA for the CDR3: TGTGCCAGCAGTTACTTTCGGGGGGCCTTGACCTACGAGCAGTACTTC.

The chain links TRBV6-6 to TRBJ2-7, with 8 bases that match TRBD2. The ends lost 5 bases at V and 6 bases at J; junction bases unmatched: 6. The CDR3 extends over 13 amino acids. CDR1 is MNHNY, CDR2 SVGAGI, per germline (reference sequence). The CDR3 reads CASSGAGGGEQYF. The CDR3 DNA is TGTGCCAGCAGTGGCGCGGGGGGCGGCGAGCAGTACTTC.

The chain uses TRBV10-3 and TRBJ2-5; 7 bases fit TRBD2. There are 16 residues in the CDR3. The germline V gene encodes CDR1 ENHRY and CDR2 SYGVKD. The J segment lost 2 bases and the V segment lost 0 bases, leaving 6 bases of the junction unmatched. CDR3 in amino acids: CAISESMGGEQETQYF. The CDR3 nucleotides are TGTGCCATCAGTGAGTCGATGGGGGGGGAACAAGAGACCCAGTACTTC.

This chain uses TRBV19 with TRBJ2-5, with D unresolved. Germline V gene data show CDR1 as LNHDA and CDR2 as SQIVND (reference sequence). V dropped 9 bases and J dropped 5 bases, with 13 bases sitting between them. The CDR3 has 12 amino acids. The CDR3 bases are TGTGCCAGGGGCCCATGTGAGGAGACCCAGTACTTC. Amino acids: CARGPCEETQYF.

As DNA, the CDR3 is TGCGCCAGCAGCTGGGGACAGGGAACCGGGGAGCTGTTTTTT. This encodes CASSWGQGTGELFF. This chain uses TRBV5-1 with TRBJ2-2; 9 bases agree with TRBD1. J was trimmed by 5 bases and V by 3 bases; bases with no gene match: 2. Looked up from germline, CDR1 is SGHRS and CDR2 is YFSETQ. The CDR3 sequence is 14 residues long.

The gene calls are TRBV9 and TRBJ1-1; D call uncertain. Germline CDR1 SGDLS, CDR2 YYNGEE. Trimming cost V 2 bases and J 5 bases, with 13 bases left between them. The CDR3 runs 14 residues. The CDR3 reads CASSVDLTGTEAFF. The DNA of the CDR3 is TGTGCCAGCAGCGTGGACCTAACGGGGACTGAAGCTTTCTTT.

In nucleotides, the CDR3 is TGTGCCAGCAGTTACGTCGAGTGGTATAATGAAAAACTGTTTTTT. Translation: CASSYVEWYNEKLFF. V gene TRBV6-2 or TRBV6-3 combines with J gene TRBJ1-4; no clear D gene. There are 15 residues in the CDR3. V dropped 2 bases and J dropped 4 bases, with 11 bases sitting between them. The V gene's germline CDR1 is MNHEY and CDR2 SVGEGT.

The rearrangement uses TRBV11-2 and TRBJ1-3; weak D call: TRBD1 (5 bases). V dropped 1 base and J dropped 0 bases, with 7 bases sitting between them. Germline V gene data show CDR1 as SGHAT and CDR2 as FQNNGV. This CDR3 is 15 amino acids long. CDR3 coding DNA: TGTGCCAGCAGCTTAGTTGGGGCCTCTGGAAACACCATATATTTT. Its translation is CASSLVGASGNTIYF.

V usage is TRBV5-4 and J usage is TRBJ2-1; 8 nucleotides match TRBD2. The CDR3 length is 15 residues. The ends lost 4 bases at V and 2 bases at J; junction bases unmatched: 5. Germline V gene data show CDR1 as SGHNT and CDR2 as YYREEE (reference sequence). CDR3 amino acids: CASSGAGLAYNEQFF. CDR3 bases: TGTGCCAGCAGCGGGGCGGGACTAGCCTACAATGAGCAGTTCTTC.